This T cell receptor beta chain was found in a study of blood T cell repertoires in COVID-19. Whole-study context: COVID-19 samples, acute and convalescent, were from the United States, Italy and Spain. T cells, B-cell-depleted T cells, or PBMCs provided the cDNA or gDNA that served as material.

In the original processing: Amplifying reference gene primers gave estimates of nucleated cell counts. Using immunoSEQ multiplex PCR, the repertoire was profiled, and TCRdb retains in-frame clones only, with some absent. V and J calls and clone size are given by that table; D and trimming were obtained from the DNA. Among just over 150,000 clones listed, approximately 90% were seen once. CDR1 is ENHRY, CDR2 SYGVKD, per germline. With 11 bases removed from V and 4 bases from J, the gap between germline ends came to 18 bases. The CDR3 covers 14 residues. The clonotype comes from a woman aged 70-85 years with acute or convalescent COVID-19. V usage is TRBV10-3 and J usage is TRBJ1-3; D might be TRBD1 (5 bases). The source material was peripheral blood. CDR3 residues: CAASGTPRGNTIYF. The CDR3 nucleotides are TGTGCCGCCAGCGGGACTCCCCGAGGAAACACCATATATTTT.